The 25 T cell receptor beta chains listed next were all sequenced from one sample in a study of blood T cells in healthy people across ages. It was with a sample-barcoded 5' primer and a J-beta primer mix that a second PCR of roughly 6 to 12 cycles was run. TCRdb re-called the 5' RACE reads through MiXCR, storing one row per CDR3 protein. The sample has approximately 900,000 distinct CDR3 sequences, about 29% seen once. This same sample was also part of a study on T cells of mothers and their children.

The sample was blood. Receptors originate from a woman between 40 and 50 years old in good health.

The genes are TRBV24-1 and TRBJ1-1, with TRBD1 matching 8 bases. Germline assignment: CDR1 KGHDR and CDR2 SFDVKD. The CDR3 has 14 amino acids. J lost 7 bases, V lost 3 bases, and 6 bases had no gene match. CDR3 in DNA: TGTGCCACCAGTGATACCGGGACAGGCGGTGAAGCTTTCTTT. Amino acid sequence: CATSDTGTGGEAFF.

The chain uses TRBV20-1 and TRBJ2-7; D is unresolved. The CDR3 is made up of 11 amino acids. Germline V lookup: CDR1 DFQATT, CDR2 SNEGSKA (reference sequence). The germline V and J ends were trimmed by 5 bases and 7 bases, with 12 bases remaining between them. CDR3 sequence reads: CSASVRNEQYF. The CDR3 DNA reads TGCAGTGCTTCCGTTCGCAATGAGCAGTACTTC.

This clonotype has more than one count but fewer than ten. The CDR3 region has the DNA TGCGCCAGCAGCCAAGGTCCTAGCGGGAGCACAGATACGCAGTATTTT. As protein: CASSQGPSGSTDTQYF. The chain couples TRBV4-3 to TRBJ2-3; 8 bases map to TRBD2. The V segment lost 1 base and the J segment 0 bases; nucleotides outside the gene matches: 3. The CDR3 runs to 16 residues. Germline V gene sequence: CDR1 LGHNA, CDR2 YSLEER.

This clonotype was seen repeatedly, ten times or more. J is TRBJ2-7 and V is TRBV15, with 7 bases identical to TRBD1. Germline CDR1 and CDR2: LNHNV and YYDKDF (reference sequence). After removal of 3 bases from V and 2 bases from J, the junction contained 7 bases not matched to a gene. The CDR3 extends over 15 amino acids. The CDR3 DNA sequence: TGTGCCACCAGCAGTCGTAGGGACAGACCCTACGAGCAGTACTTC. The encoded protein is CATSSRRDRPYEQYF.

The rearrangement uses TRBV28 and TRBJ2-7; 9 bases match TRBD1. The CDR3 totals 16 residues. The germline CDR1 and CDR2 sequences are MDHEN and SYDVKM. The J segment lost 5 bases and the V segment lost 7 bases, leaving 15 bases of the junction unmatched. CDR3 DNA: TGTGCCAGCAACAAACTTTCGGGGGACAGGGAACACGAGCAGTACTTC. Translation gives CASNKLSGDREHEQYF.

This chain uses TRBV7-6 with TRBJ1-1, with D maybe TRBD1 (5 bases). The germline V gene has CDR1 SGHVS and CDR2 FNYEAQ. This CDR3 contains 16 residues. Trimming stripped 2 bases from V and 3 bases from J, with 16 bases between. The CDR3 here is CASSLRVKGPDTEAFF. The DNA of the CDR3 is TGTGCCAGCAGCTTAAGAGTCAAGGGGCCCGACACTGAAGCTTTCTTT.

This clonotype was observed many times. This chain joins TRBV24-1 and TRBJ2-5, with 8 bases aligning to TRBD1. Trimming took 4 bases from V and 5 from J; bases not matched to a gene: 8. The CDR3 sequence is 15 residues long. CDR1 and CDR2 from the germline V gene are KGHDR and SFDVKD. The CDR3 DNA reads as TGTGCCACCAGTGACCCGACAGGGGCGGGCGAGACCCAGTACTTC. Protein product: CATSDPTGAGETQYF.

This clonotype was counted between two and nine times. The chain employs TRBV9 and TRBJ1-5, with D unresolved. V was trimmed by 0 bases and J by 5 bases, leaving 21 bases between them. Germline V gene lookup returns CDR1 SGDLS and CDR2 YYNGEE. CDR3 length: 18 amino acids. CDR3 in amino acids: CASSVEGGREERDQPQHF. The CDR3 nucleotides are TGTGCCAGCAGCGTAGAAGGTGGAAGGGAGGAAAGGGATCAGCCCCAGCATTTT.

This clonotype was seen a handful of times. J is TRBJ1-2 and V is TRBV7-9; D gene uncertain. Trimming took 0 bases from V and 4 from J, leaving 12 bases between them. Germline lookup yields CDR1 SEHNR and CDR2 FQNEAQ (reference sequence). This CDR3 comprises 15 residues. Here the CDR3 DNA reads TGTGCCAGCAGCTTAGCGCGGGCCGGGGTCTATGGCTACACCTTC. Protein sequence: CASSLARAGVYGYTF.

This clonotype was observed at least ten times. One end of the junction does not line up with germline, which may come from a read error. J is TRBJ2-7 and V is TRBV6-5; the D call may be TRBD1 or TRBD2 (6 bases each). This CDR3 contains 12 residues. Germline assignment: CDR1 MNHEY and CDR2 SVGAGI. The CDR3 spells CAAKGGPYKQYF. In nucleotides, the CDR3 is TGTGCCGCCAAGGGGGGCCCCTACAAGCAGTACTTC.

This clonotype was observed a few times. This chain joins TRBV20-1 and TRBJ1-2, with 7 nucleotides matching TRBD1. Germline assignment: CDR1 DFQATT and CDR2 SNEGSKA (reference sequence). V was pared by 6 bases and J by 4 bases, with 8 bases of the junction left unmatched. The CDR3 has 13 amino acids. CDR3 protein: CSAPGTASYGYTF. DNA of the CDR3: TGCAGTGCCCCCGGGACAGCGAGCTATGGCTACACCTTC.

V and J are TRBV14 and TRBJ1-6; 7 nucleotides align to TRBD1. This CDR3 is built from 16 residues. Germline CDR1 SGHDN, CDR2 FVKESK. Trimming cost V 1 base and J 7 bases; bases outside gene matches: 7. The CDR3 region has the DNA TGTGCCAGCAGCCAAGCCCCGGGACAGTCGAATTCACCCCTCCACTTT. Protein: CASSQAPGQSNSPLHF.

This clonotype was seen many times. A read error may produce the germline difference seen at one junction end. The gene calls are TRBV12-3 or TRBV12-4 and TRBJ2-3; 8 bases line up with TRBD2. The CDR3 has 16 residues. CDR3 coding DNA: TGTGCCAGCAGCCTGGGAGCGGGGGTGAGCACAGATACACAGTATTTT. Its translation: CASSLGAGVSTDTQYF.

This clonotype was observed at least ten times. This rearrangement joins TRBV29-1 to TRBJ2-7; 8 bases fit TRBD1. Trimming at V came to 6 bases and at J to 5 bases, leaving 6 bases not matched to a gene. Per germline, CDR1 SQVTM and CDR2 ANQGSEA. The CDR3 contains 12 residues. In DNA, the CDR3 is TGCAGCGTGGGGACGACAGGGGACGAGCAGTACTTC. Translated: CSVGTTGDEQYF.

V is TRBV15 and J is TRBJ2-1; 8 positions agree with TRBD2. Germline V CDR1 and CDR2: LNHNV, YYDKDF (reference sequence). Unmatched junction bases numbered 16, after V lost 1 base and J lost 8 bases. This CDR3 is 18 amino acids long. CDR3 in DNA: TGTGCCACCAGCAGAGGCCCGGAGGGTAGCGGGGTCCCGTATGAGCAGTTCTTC. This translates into CATSRGPEGSGVPYEQFF.

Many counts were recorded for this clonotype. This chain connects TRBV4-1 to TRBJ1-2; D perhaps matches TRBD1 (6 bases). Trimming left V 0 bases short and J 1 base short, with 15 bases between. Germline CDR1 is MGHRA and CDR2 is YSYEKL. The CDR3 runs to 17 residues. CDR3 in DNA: TGCGCCAGCAGCCAAGATTTGGTAACAGGGCTTAACTATGGCTACACCTTC. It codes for CASSQDLVTGLNYGYTF.

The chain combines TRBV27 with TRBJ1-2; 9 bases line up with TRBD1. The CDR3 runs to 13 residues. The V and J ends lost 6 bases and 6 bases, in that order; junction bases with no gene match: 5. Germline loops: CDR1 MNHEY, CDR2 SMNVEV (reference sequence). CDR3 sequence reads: CASRYRGRDGYTF. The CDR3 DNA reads TGTGCCAGCAGGTACAGGGGGCGGGATGGCTACACCTTC.

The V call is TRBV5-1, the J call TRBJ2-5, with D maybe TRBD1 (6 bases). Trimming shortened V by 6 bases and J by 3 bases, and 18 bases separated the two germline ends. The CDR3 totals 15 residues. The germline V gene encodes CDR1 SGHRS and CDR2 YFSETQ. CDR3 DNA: TGCGCCAGCACATTACAGGGCGAACCGAAAGAGACCCAGTACTTC. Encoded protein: CASTLQGEPKETQYF.

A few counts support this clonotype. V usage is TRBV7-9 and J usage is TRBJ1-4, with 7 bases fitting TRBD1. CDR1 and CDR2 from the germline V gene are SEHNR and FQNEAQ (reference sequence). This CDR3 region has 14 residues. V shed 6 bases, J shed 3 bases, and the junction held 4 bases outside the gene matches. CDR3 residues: CASSPGQSNEKLFF. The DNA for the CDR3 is TGTGCCAGCAGTCCGGGACAGTCTAATGAAAAACTGTTTTTT. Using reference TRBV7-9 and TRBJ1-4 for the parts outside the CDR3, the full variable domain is DTGVSQNPRHKITKRGQNVTFRCDPISEHNRLYWYRQTLGQGPEFLTYFQNEAQLEKSRLLSDRFSAERPKGSFSTLEIQRTEQGDSAMYLCASSPGQSNEKLFFGSGTQLSVL.

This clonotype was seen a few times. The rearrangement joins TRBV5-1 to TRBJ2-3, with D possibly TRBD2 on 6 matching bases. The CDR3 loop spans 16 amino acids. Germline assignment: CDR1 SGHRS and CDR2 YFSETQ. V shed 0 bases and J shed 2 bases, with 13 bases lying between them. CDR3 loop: CASSLGSGALTDTQYF. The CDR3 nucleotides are TGCGCCAGCAGCTTGGGGTCGGGAGCTCTCACAGATACGCAGTATTTT.

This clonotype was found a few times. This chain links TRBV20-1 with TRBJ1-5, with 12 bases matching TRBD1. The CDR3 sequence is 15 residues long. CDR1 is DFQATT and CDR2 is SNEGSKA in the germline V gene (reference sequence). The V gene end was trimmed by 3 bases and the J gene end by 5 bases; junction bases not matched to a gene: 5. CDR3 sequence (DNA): TGCAGTGCTAGTGGGACAGGGGGCTTCGATCAGCCCCAGCATTTT. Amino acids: CSASGTGGFDQPQHF.

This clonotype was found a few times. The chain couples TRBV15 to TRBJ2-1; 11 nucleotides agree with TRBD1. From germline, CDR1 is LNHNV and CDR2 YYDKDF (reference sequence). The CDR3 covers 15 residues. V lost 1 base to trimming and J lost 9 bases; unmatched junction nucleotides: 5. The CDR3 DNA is TGTGCCACCAGCAGAGTAAAGGGGACAGGGGGTGAGCAGTTCTTC. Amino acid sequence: CATSRVKGTGGEQFF.

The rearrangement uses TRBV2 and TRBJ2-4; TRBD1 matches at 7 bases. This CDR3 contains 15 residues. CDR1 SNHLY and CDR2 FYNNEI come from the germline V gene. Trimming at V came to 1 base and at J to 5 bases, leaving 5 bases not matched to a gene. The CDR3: CASSEGGTAQNIQYF. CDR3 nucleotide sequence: TGTGCCAGCAGTGAAGGAGGGACAGCTCAAAACATTCAGTACTTC.

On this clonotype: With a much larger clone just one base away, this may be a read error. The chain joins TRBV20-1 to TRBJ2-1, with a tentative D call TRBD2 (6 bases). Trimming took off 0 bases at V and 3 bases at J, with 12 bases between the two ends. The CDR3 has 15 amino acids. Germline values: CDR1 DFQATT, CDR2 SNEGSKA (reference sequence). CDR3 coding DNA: TGCAGTGCTAGAGATGTAACGGGGGTCTACAATGAGCAGTTCTTC. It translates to CSARDVTGVYNEQFF.

This CDR3 is CASSRLFNRGANVLTF. CDR3 in DNA: TGTGCCAGCAGCAGACTATTCAATCGCGGGGCCAACGTCCTGACTTTC. The chain links TRBV7-2 to TRBJ2-6; D might be TRBD2 (5 bases). The CDR3 length is 16 residues. Germline V gene lookup returns CDR1 SGHTA and CDR2 FQGNSA. Trimming removed 5 bases at V and 4 bases at J, with 15 bases between.